The clone carrying this T cell receptor (beta chain) was found a few times. Its target is not known. The sample is drawn from a study of persistence of HIV-infected CD4 T cells. The stimulus was an HIV-1 Gag 15-mer peptide pool, 0.85 to 1 ug/peptide/mL. Sorted nonresponding memory CD4+ T cells were CD40L-negative, CD69-negative, CD45RO-high. The CDR3 runs 13 residues. Germline CDR1 and CDR2: SGHNT and YENEEA. V was shortened by 3 bases and J by 6 bases, with 12 bases between the two germline ends. Sequencing used immunoSEQ version 4 in survey mode. Using immunoSEQ multiplex PCR, the repertoire was profiled, and TCRdb retains in-frame clones only, with some absent. This table has tens of thousands of clones, approximately 80% appearing once.

The starting material was CD4+ T cells sorted from PBMCs after roughly 18-hour stimulation, obtained from a patient who received antiretroviral therapy. The receptor's source is an adult woman with HIV who was CMV-seropositive. The chain carries TRBV11-3 and TRBJ2-7, with D unresolved. The DNA of the CDR3 is TGTGCCAGCAGCTTGTCGACACAGACCGAGCAGTACTTC. This codes for CASSLSTQTEQYF.